These 22 T cell receptor beta chains share one sample of origin, sequenced in a study of blood T cell repertoires in COVID-19. Libraries were prepared by immunoSEQ multiplex PCR; TCRdb keeps only in-frame clonotypes and omits some of them. Of 150,000 to 200,000 clones in the sample, 85% were seen once. Input material: peripheral blood. Receptors were obtained from a human donor with acute or convalescent COVID-19. The donor label of this sample is uncertain.

V and J are TRBV4-1 and TRBJ1-5; 12 nucleotides agree with TRBD1. Germline-derived CDR1 and CDR2 are MGHRA and YSYEKL. The CDR3 has 18 residues. V dropped 0 bases and J dropped 3; count of bases not matched to a gene: 6. The CDR3 reads CASSQDGGTGGPNQPQHF. In nucleotides, the CDR3 is TGCGCCAGCAGCCAAGATGGGGGGACAGGGGGCCCCAATCAGCCCCAGCATTTT.

CDR3 sequence reads: CASSHGVSNQPQHF. The CDR3 region has the DNA TGTGCCAGTAGTCACGGGGTTAGCAATCAGCCCCAGCATTTT. The chain employs TRBV19 and TRBJ1-5, with unresolved D. V lost 5 bases and J lost 0, with 8 bases in between. The CDR3 runs to 14 residues. Germline CDR1 and CDR2: LNHDA and SQIVND (reference sequence).

DNA of the CDR3: TGTGCCAGCAGCTTATATGGAGGGGAGGAGACCCAGTACTTC. Translated, it gives CASSLYGGEETQYF. This chain joins TRBV7-9 and TRBJ2-5; D is possibly TRBD2 (6 bases). The CDR3 contains 14 residues. Germline V CDR1 and CDR2: SEHNR, FQNEAQ (reference sequence). V lost 2 bases to trimming and J lost 5 bases, with 12 bases between them.

The chain has TRBV5-1 and TRBJ1-1; tentative D call: TRBD1 (5 bases). The ends were cut back, 4 bases at V and 0 bases at J, with 10 bases in the middle. CDR1 is SGHRS and CDR2 is YFSETQ in the germline V gene. This CDR3 comprises 14 residues. CDR3 protein: CASSKGTMNTEAFF. The DNA of the CDR3 is TGCGCCAGCAGCAAAGGGACTATGAACACTGAAGCTTTCTTT.

This rearrangement joins TRBV28 to TRBJ2-1; tentative D call: TRBD2 (6 bases). The CDR3 has 17 amino acids. V was cut by 4 bases and J by 3 bases, with 19 bases left in between. The germline V gene encodes CDR1 MDHEN and CDR2 SYDVKM. The CDR3 sequence: CASSSSGARGSYNEQFF. CDR3 sequence (DNA): TGTGCCAGCAGTTCCTCCGGGGCCCGGGGGAGCTACAATGAGCAGTTCTTC.

V usage is TRBV30 and J usage is TRBJ1-2; 7 nucleotides agree with TRBD1. The CDR3 extends over 12 amino acids. From germline, CDR1 is GTSNPN and CDR2 SVGIG (reference sequence). With 5 bases clipped from V and 4 bases from J, the junction kept 4 bases outside the gene matches. The CDR3 here is CAWGRDSYGYTF. The CDR3 DNA reads TGTGCCTGGGGCCGGGACAGCTATGGCTACACCTTC.

The chain couples TRBV20-1 to TRBJ2-3; unclear D gene. V lost 8 bases and J 7 bases, leaving 13 bases between the germline ends. The CDR3 totals 11 residues. Germline lookup yields CDR1 DFQATT and CDR2 SNEGSKA (reference sequence). For the CDR3, the DNA is TGCAGTTCCCTGGGCCTTAATACGCAGTATTTT. Its translation is CSSLGLNTQYF.

The J gene is TRBJ2-5, the V gene TRBV5-1; TRBD2 aligns across 14 bases. With 4 bases clipped from V and 2 bases from J, the junction kept 7 bases outside the gene matches. The CDR3 has 17 residues. Germline CDR1 and CDR2: SGHRS and YFSETQ. CDR3 protein: CASSPRTSGGTQETQYF. The CDR3 DNA reads TGCGCCAGCAGCCCTAGGACTAGCGGGGGGACTCAAGAGACCCAGTACTTC.

The chain is built from TRBV7-2 and TRBJ1-2, with a tentative D call TRBD1 (6 bases). This CDR3 has 15 amino acids. V lost 5 bases and J lost 6, with 19 bases in between. Germline CDR1 and CDR2: SGHTA and FQGNSA. The CDR3 here is CASSPDLVPGDGYTF. The CDR3, as DNA: TGTGCCAGCAGCCCAGATCTGGTGCCAGGGGATGGCTACACCTTC.

The chain combines TRBV7-7 with TRBJ1-4; 9 bases match TRBD1. V shed 4 bases, J shed 5 bases, and the junction held 5 bases outside the gene matches. The CDR3 contains 15 residues. CDR1 SSHAT and CDR2 FNYEAQ come from the germline V gene (reference sequence). In DNA form, the CDR3 reads TGTGCCAGCAGCTCCGACAGGGGGGGAAATGAAAAACTGTTTTTT. The encoded protein is CASSSDRGGNEKLFF.

This chain uses TRBV11-2 with TRBJ1-1; D may be TRBD1 (5 bases). Per germline, CDR1 SGHAT and CDR2 FQNNGV. V dropped 6 bases and J dropped 4 bases, with 18 bases sitting between them. The CDR3 has 15 residues. The CDR3 sequence is CASRRVILGGTEAFF. As DNA, the CDR3 is TGTGCCAGCAGAAGAGTCATACTGGGGGGCACTGAAGCTTTCTTT.

V and J are TRBV7-2 and TRBJ2-5, with 8 bases matching TRBD2. The CDR3 sequence is 15 residues long. CDR1 and CDR2 from the germline V gene are SGHTA and FQGNSA. Trimming at V came to 5 bases and at J to 4 bases, leaving 9 bases not matched to a gene. In nucleotides, the CDR3 is TGTGCCAGCAGCCAAGGACTAGCCCCCTCAGAGACCCAGTACTTC. It yields the protein CASSQGLAPSETQYF.

As concerns this clone: One end of the junction fails to match germline, which may point to a read error. The V call is TRBV7-9, the J call TRBJ1-3; weak D call: TRBD1 (5 bases). The germline CDR1 and CDR2 sequences are SEHNR and FQNEAQ (reference sequence). This CDR3 has 13 residues. The CDR3 DNA sequence: TGTGCCAGCAGCTTAGATACGTCGGGGGTGGTCGATTTT. Its translation: CASSLDTSGVVDF. The variable domain in full, with the rest retrieved from reference TRBV7-9 and TRBJ1-3, is DTGVSQNPRHKITKRGQNVTFRCDPISEHNRLYWYRQTLGQGPEFLTYFQNEAQLEKSRLLSDRFSAERPKGSFSTLEIQRTEQGDSAMYLCASSLDTSGVVDFGEGSWLTVV.

V and J are TRBV7-2 and TRBJ1-5, with 11 bases that match TRBD1. CDR1 is SGHTA and CDR2 is FQGNSA in the germline V gene. The CDR3 runs to 18 residues. The J segment lost 2 bases and the V segment lost 3 bases, leaving 9 bases of the junction unmatched. For the CDR3, the DNA is TGTGCCAGCAGCTTGATCGGACAGGGGGCAGGTGGCAATCAGCCCCAGCATTTT. It translates to CASSLIGQGAGGNQPQHF.

This chain joins TRBV6-5 and TRBJ1-6; 8 bases fit TRBD1. The ends lost 2 bases at V and 8 bases at J; junction bases unmatched: 5. Germline V gives CDR1 MNHEY, CDR2 SVGAGI. This CDR3 is built from 15 residues. CDR3 loop: CASSYEQGVYSPLHF. CDR3 bases: TGTGCCAGCAGTTACGAACAGGGGGTTTATTCACCCCTCCACTTT.

The chain recombines TRBV7-9 with TRBJ1-5; D remains unclear. Trimming removed 3 bases at V and 2 bases at J, with 8 bases between. Looked up from germline, CDR1 is SEHNR and CDR2 is FQNEAQ (reference sequence). The CDR3 runs to 14 residues. Here the CDR3 DNA reads TGTGCCAGCAGCTTCCACAACGGCAATCAGCCCCAGCATTTT. Its translation is CASSFHNGNQPQHF.

The chain combines TRBV29-1 with TRBJ2-1; 13 bases agree with TRBD2. The CDR3 length is 15 residues. The V gene end was trimmed by 3 bases and the J gene end by 4 bases; junction bases not matched to a gene: 3. CDR1 and CDR2 (germline): SQVTM, ANQGSEA. CDR3 nucleotides: TGCAGCGTTGACAGACTAGCGGGGGGTTACAATGAGCAGTTCTTC. It is translated as CSVDRLAGGYNEQFF.

The V and J genes are TRBV19 and TRBJ2-3, with a tentative D call TRBD2 (7 bases). There are 14 residues in the CDR3. CDR1 and CDR2 from the germline V gene are LNHDA and SQIVND (reference sequence). Trimming removed 9 bases at V and 5 bases at J, with 18 bases between. The CDR3 DNA sequence: TGTGCCAGCAGGGCTAGAGGGGGGGGAGATACGCAGTATTTT. Its translation: CASRARGGGDTQYF.

V is TRBV11-2 and J is TRBJ1-3; D gene ambiguous. Trimming took off 3 bases at V and 2 bases at J, with 17 bases between the two ends. The CDR3 consists of 17 residues. The V gene's germline CDR1 is SGHAT and CDR2 FQNNGV. The CDR3 here is CASSFLTESLPGNTIYF. CDR3 sequence (DNA): TGTGCCAGCAGCTTTCTAACCGAGTCGCTGCCTGGAAACACCATATATTTT. The full variable domain, completed using reference TRBV11-2 and TRBJ1-3, is EAGVAQSPRYKIIEKRQSVAFWCNPISGHATLYWYQQILGQGPKLLIQFQNNGVVDDSQLPKDRFSAERLKGVDSTLKIQPAKLEDSAVYLCASSFLTESLPGNTIYFGEGSWLTVV.

V and J are TRBV5-4 and TRBJ2-3, with a tentative D call TRBD2 (6 bases). Germline values: CDR1 SGHNT, CDR2 YYREEE (reference sequence). The germline V and J ends were trimmed by 4 bases and 6 bases, with 15 bases remaining between them. The CDR3 has 14 residues. Here the CDR3 reads CASSPGRRGDTQYF. The CDR3, as DNA: TGTGCCAGCAGCCCAGGTAGGAGGGGCGATACGCAGTATTTT. Filled out from reference TRBV5-4 and TRBJ2-3, the complete variable domain reads ETGVTQSPTHLIKTRGQQVTLRCSSQSGHNTVSWYQQALGQGPQFIFQYYREEENGRGNFPPRFSGLQFPNYSSELNVNALELDDSALYLCASSPGRRGDTQYFGPGTRLTVL.

The chain has TRBV12-3 or TRBV12-4 and TRBJ1-2; perhaps TRBD1 as D (5 bases). The CDR3 is 12 residues long. Trimming left V 3 bases short and J 4 bases short, with 6 bases between. The CDR3 nucleotides are TGTGCCAGCAGTTTCCAGGGCTATGGCTACACCTTC. Translation gives CASSFQGYGYTF.

This clone showed up just a few times. This CDR3 is CASSPTGDRTGELFF. CDR3 nucleotides: TGCGCCAGCAGTCCAACAGGGGACCGCACCGGGGAGCTGTTTTTT. The chain has TRBV10-2 and TRBJ2-2, with 7 bases fitting TRBD1. Germline CDR1 reads WSHSY; CDR2 reads SAAADI. J gave up 4 bases and V 5 bases, and 7 bases lay outside the gene matches. The length of the CDR3 is 15 residues.